The 20 T cell receptor beta chains below come from one sample, sequenced in a study of blood T cell repertoires in COVID-19. TCRdb's copy holds only in-frame clones and misses some; the assay was immunoSEQ multiplex PCR. This sample has some 150,000 clones, with over 80% found just once. The sequencing sample was made of PBMCs or T cells enriched from blood (not recorded which). All receptors derive from a woman aged 45-59 years who had been exposed to COVID-19.

The chain has TRBV9 and TRBJ2-1, with D tentatively TRBD2 (6 bases). Germline lookup yields CDR1 SGDLS and CDR2 YYNGEE. Trimming removed 7 bases from V and 9 bases from J, with 20 bases in between. The CDR3 has 14 residues. This CDR3 reads CASAVAAGSGEQFF. The CDR3 DNA is TGTGCCAGCGCCGTGGCAGCGGGCTCCGGTGAGCAGTTCTTC.

This sequence joins TRBV6-5 and TRBJ2-1, with 12 bases fitting TRBD2. Germline CDR1 is MNHEY and CDR2 is SVGAGI. V lost 8 bases to trimming and J lost 4 bases; unmatched junction nucleotides: 6. CDR3 length: 15 residues. CDR3 sequence (DNA): TGTGCCAGCGGACCTAGCGGGGGGGCGTACAATGAGCAGTTCTTC. Translated, it gives CASGPSGGAYNEQFF.

This clone has just one count. The chain has TRBV7-2 and TRBJ2-7, with 9 bases aligning to TRBD2. Germline CDR1 is SGHTA and CDR2 is FQGNSA. V lost 1 base, J lost 2 bases, and 15 bases stayed unmatched. The CDR3 is made up of 19 amino acids. CDR3 nucleotide sequence: TGTGCCAGCAGCTTAGGGGCGGGGGGGGCCCCCGTTCCCCCCTACGAGCAGTACTTC. It encodes CASSLGAGGAPVPPYEQYF. Variable domain in full (rest from reference TRBV7-2 and TRBJ2-7): GAGVSQSPSNKVTEKGKDVELRCDPISGHTALYWYRQSLGQGLEFLIYFQGNSAPDKSGLPSDRFSAERTGGSVSTLTIQRTQQEDSAVYLCASSLGAGGAPVPPYEQYFGPGTRLTVT.

V is TRBV3-1 (or the pseudogene TRBV3-2) and J is TRBJ2-5, with TRBD2 identical over 8 bases. The trim removed 1 base at V and 1 base at J, leaving 5 bases unmatched. The CDR3 runs to 16 residues. The germline V gene has CDR1 LGHDT and CDR2 YNNKEL (reference sequence). The CDR3 DNA reads TGTGCCAGCAGCCAAGGGCTAGCGGGCTTCCAAGAGACCCAGTACTTC. It specifies CASSQGLAGFQETQYF.

The genes are TRBV11-2 and TRBJ1-3; D is possibly TRBD1 (5 bases). V shed 4 bases and J shed 0 bases, with 13 bases lying between them. The CDR3 contains 16 residues. Germline V gene lookup returns CDR1 SGHAT and CDR2 FQNNGV. The CDR3 DNA reads as TGTGCCAGCAGCTCCCCAGGGAAGAGCTCTGGAAACACCATATATTTT. It is translated as CASSSPGKSSGNTIYF.

CDR3 bases: TGCGCCAGCAGCCAGTTGGGCCCTAGCGGGGTACGGAATGAGCAGTTCTTC. Translated, it gives CASSQLGPSGVRNEQFF. The chain joins TRBV4-3 to TRBJ2-1; 9 bases match TRBD2. The V segment lost 3 bases and the J segment 7 bases; nucleotides outside the gene matches: 13. Germline V lookup: CDR1 LGHNA, CDR2 YSLEER. The CDR3 covers 17 residues.

The genes are TRBV25-1 and TRBJ1-6, with D unresolved. The CDR3 has 12 residues. Deletions cut 4 bases from V and 13 bases from J, with 11 bases between. Germline V CDR1 and CDR2: MGHDK, SYGVNS. CDR3 nucleotides: TGTGCCAGCAGTGTCGGGGTGGCGCCCCTCCACTTT. Its protein is CASSVGVAPLHF.

V gene TRBV14 combines with J gene TRBJ1-2; the D is unclear. Trimming took off 4 bases at V and 5 bases at J, with 17 bases between the two ends. Looked up from germline, CDR1 is SGHDN and CDR2 is FVKESK. The CDR3 runs to 15 residues. The CDR3 region is CASSPSRSVVYGYTF. CDR3 in DNA: TGTGCCAGCAGCCCCAGTCGATCTGTGGTTTATGGCTACACCTTC.

The V and J genes are TRBV5-5 and TRBJ1-3; 8 nucleotides line up with TRBD1. CDR1 and CDR2 from the germline V gene are SGHKS and YYEKEE (reference sequence). CDR3 length equals 15 residues. Trimming removed 6 bases from V and 3 bases from J; junction bases left unmatched: 8. As DNA, the CDR3 is TGTGCCAGCAACCTATTGACAGGGGATGGAAACACCATATATTTT. It specifies CASNLLTGDGNTIYF.

This rearrangement joins TRBV7-2 to TRBJ1-5; D call uncertain. The germline V gene encodes CDR1 SGHTA and CDR2 FQGNSA. The CDR3 is 17 residues long. With 1 base removed from V and 0 bases from J, the gap between germline ends came to 13 bases. The CDR3 protein is CASSLGLVRYSNQPQHF. The CDR3 region has the DNA TGTGCCAGCAGCTTAGGGTTAGTCCGTTATAGCAATCAGCCCCAGCATTTT.

V gene TRBV5-1 combines with J gene TRBJ1-2; 12 nucleotides match TRBD1. Unmatched junction bases numbered 3, after V lost 0 bases and J lost 6 bases. The CDR3 sequence is 15 residues long. From germline, CDR1 is SGHRS and CDR2 YFSETQ. CDR3 bases: TGCGCCAGCAGCTTGGCGGGACAGGGGGCGCATGGCTACACCTTC. Protein sequence: CASSLAGQGAHGYTF.

The chain couples TRBV7-6 to TRBJ1-1; a possible D gene is TRBD1 (6 bases). Germline-derived CDR1 and CDR2 are SGHVS and FNYEAQ. CDR3 length equals 15 residues. Trimming took off 3 bases at V and 1 base at J, with 12 bases between the two ends. CDR3 sequence reads: CASSLGHRENTEAFF. The CDR3 DNA sequence: TGTGCCAGCAGCTTGGGACACCGAGAGAACACTGAAGCTTTCTTT. Using reference TRBV7-6 and TRBJ1-1 for the parts outside the CDR3, the full variable domain is GAGVSQSPRYKVTKRGQDVALRCDPISGHVSLYWYRQALGQGPEFLTYFNYEAQQDKSGLPNDRFSAERPEGSISTLTIQRTEQRDSAMYRCASSLGHRENTEAFFGQGTRLTVV.

The chain recombines TRBV19 with TRBJ1-3; no clear D gene. Germline CDR1 LNHDA, CDR2 SQIVND (reference sequence). V was trimmed by 1 base and J by 0 bases, leaving 7 bases between them. The CDR3 is 15 amino acids. CDR3 in amino acids: CASSIATGSGNTIYF. CDR3 coding DNA: TGTGCCAGTAGTATAGCAACGGGCTCTGGAAACACCATATATTTT.

Concerning this clone itself: An end of the junction differs from the germline gene, which may be a read error. The J gene is TRBJ2-5, the V gene TRBV7-7; 7 bases line up with TRBD2. This CDR3 has 14 residues. The germline V gene encodes CDR1 SSHAT and CDR2 FNYEAQ (reference sequence). The CDR3 is CASSLSGVGETQYF. Written as DNA, the CDR3 is TGTGCTAGCAGCTTGAGCGGGGTAGGAGAGACCCAGTACTTC.

The gene calls are TRBV29-1 and TRBJ2-5; the D gene is possibly TRBD1 (7 bases). Germline V gene sequence: CDR1 SQVTM, CDR2 ANQGSEA. CDR3 length equals 13 residues. Trimming removed 4 bases from V and 4 bases from J, with 13 bases in between. The CDR3 is CSVGRGQAETQYF. The CDR3 DNA reads as TGCAGCGTTGGGAGGGGGCAGGCAGAGACCCAGTACTTC.

The V and J genes are TRBV6-5 and TRBJ2-3, with TRBD1 matching over 11 bases. Germline V gene lookup returns CDR1 MNHEY and CDR2 SVGAGI. Germline trimming cut 6 bases from V and 3 bases from J; bases unmatched to any gene: 5. This CDR3 has 15 residues. CDR3: CASRLGTGGTDTQYF. DNA of the CDR3: TGTGCCAGCAGACTGGGGACAGGGGGGACAGATACGCAGTATTTT.

V and J are TRBV7-3 and TRBJ1-1; 10 nucleotides line up with TRBD1. The length of the CDR3 is 15 residues. Germline trimming cut 6 bases from V and 2 bases from J; bases unmatched to any gene: 6. Germline loops: CDR1 SGHTA, CDR2 FQGTGA. The CDR3 nucleotides read TGTGCCAGCAGTAGACAGGGGGCGAGAAACACTGAAGCTTTCTTT. Translated: CASSRQGARNTEAFF.

This clone appeared once. This CDR3 is CASSHPGRGNTIYF. In DNA form, the CDR3 reads TGTGCCAGCAGCCATCCAGGGCGCGGAAACACCATATATTTT. The chain joins TRBV7-9 to TRBJ1-3; tentative D call: TRBD1 (5 bases). Trimming shortened V by 5 bases and J by 4 bases, and 12 bases separated the two germline ends. Germline CDR1 SEHNR, CDR2 FQNEAQ (reference sequence). CDR3 length: 14 amino acids.

The genes are TRBV6-6 and TRBJ2-5; D is possibly TRBD2 (7 bases). Germline loops: CDR1 MNHNY, CDR2 SVGAGI (reference sequence). The CDR3 has 14 amino acids. Trimming left V 0 bases short and J 4 bases short, with 9 bases between. CDR3 nucleotides: TGTGCCAGCAGTTACTCAGGGGGGGGAGAGACCCAGTACTTC. Amino acid sequence: CASSYSGGGETQYF.

The table lists this clone with a few counts. The chain couples TRBV7-9 to TRBJ2-1; D is possibly TRBD1 (6 bases). Germline V CDR1 and CDR2: SEHNR, FQNEAQ (reference sequence). Deletions cut 8 bases from V and 6 bases from J, with 11 bases between. There are 12 residues in the CDR3. The CDR3 sequence: CASVRGGNEQFF. The CDR3 DNA reads TGTGCCAGCGTAAGAGGGGGCAATGAGCAGTTCTTC.